This T cell receptor (beta chain) was documented in a study of shared clonotypes between healthy human individuals. Germline CDR1 is KGHSH and CDR2 is LQKENI. V gave up 8 bases and J gave up 8 bases; unmatched junction bases: 15. CDR3 length equals 15 residues. The study separated CD4+ cells into CD45RA+ naive and CD45RA-negative memory subsets. Study-level results: In the sorted subsets, rarefaction showed sequencing was incomplete despite large depth.

Details on this clone: Its antigen is still unknown.

Execution of the assay was at deep level. As handled by the study authors: ImmunoSEQ sequences covered only the junction and lacked quality scores; filtering therefore differed. The method was immunoSEQ multiplex PCR; TCRdb's version includes in-frame clones alone and lacks a portion of them. V and J calls and clone size follow that table, whereas D and trimming were derived from the DNA. The sample lists hundreds of thousands of clones, 90% to 97% occurring once. This receptor was taken from a woman in her thirties in good health. The rearrangement joins TRBV18 to TRBJ2-1; 7 nucleotides match TRBD1. Material for sequencing was naive CD4+ T cells sorted from blood. Described subset: CD45RA+ positively selected. The CDR3, as DNA: TGTGCCAGCCAATGGTCAGGGGGTAAGGCATATGAGCAGTTCTTC. Translation gives CASQWSGGKAYEQFF.